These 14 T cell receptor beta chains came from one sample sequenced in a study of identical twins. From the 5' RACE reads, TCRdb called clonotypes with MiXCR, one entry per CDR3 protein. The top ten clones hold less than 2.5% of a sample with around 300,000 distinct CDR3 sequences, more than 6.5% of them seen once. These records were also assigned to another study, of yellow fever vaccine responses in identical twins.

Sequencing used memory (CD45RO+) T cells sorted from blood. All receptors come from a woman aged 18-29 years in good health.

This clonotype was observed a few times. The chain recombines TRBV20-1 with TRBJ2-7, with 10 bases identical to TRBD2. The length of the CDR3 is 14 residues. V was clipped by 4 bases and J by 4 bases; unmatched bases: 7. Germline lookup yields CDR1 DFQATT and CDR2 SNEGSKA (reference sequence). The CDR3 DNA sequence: TGCAGTGCTACCCCGGGACTAGCGTGGTACGAGCAGTACTTC. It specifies CSATPGLAWYEQYF.

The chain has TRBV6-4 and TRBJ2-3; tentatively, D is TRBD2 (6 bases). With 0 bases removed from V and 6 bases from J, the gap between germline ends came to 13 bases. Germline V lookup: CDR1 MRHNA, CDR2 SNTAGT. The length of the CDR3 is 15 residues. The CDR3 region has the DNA TGTGCCAGCAGTGACTCCTTGGGAGGAACTGATACGCAGTATTTT. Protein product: CASSDSLGGTDTQYF.

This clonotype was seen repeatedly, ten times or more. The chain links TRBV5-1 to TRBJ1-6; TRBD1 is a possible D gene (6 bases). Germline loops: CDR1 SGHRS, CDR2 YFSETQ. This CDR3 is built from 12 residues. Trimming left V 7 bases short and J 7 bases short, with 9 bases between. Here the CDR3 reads CASRDTNSPLHF. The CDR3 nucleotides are TGCGCCAGCCGGGACACCAATTCACCCCTCCACTTT.

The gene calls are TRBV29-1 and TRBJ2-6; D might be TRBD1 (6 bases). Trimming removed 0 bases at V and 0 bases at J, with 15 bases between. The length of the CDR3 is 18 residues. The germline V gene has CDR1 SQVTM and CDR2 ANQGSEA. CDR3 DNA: TGCAGCGTTGAAGATCCCCAGACAGGTATCTCTGGGGCCAACGTCCTGACTTTC. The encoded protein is CSVEDPQTGISGANVLTF.

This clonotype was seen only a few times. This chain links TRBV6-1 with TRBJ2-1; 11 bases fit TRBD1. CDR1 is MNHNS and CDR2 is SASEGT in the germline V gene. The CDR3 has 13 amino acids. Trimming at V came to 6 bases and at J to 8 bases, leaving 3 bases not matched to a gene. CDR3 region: CASRDRGPHEQFF. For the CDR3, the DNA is TGTGCCAGCAGGGACAGGGGGCCCCATGAGCAGTTCTTC.

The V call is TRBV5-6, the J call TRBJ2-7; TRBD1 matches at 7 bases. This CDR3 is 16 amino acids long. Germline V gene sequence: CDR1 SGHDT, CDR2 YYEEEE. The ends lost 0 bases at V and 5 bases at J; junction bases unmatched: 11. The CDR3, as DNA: TGTGCCAGCAGCTTGGCGCCGCGACAGGGTTTCCACGAGCAGTACTTC. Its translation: CASSLAPRQGFHEQYF.

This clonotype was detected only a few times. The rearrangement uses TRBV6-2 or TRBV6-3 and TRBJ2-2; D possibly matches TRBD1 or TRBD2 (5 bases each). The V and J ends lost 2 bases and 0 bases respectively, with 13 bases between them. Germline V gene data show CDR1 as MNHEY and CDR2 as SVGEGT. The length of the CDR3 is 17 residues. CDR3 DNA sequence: TGTGCCAGCAGTTACCCTGGGGACCCTGCGAACACCGGGGAGCTGTTTTTT. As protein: CASSYPGDPANTGELFF.

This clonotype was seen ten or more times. As DNA, the CDR3 is TGTGCCAGCAGTCCCAATAGCGATGAAATGGCTAATGAGCAGTTCTTC. Translated: CASSPNSDEMANEQFF. This chain uses TRBV6-5 with TRBJ2-1, with D possibly TRBD2 on 5 matching bases. The V gene's germline CDR1 is MNHEY and CDR2 SVGAGI. The CDR3 contains 16 residues. The V gene lost 5 bases and the J gene lost 7 bases, with 21 bases spanning the gap.

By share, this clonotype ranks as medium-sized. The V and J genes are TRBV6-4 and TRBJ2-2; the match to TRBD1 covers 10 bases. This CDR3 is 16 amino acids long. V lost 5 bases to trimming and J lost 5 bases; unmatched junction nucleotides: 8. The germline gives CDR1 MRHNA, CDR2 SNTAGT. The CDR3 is CASSPTGQGGTGELFF. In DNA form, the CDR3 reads TGTGCCAGCAGTCCTACCGGACAGGGGGGTACCGGGGAGCTGTTTTTT.

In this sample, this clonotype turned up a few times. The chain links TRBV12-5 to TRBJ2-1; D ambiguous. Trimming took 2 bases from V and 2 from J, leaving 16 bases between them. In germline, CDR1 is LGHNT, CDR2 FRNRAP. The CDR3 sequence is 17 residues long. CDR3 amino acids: CASGLSPQARTYNEQFF. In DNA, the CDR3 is TGTGCTAGTGGTTTGAGCCCTCAAGCCCGAACCTACAATGAGCAGTTCTTC.

For the CDR3, the DNA is TGCAGTGCCCCGAGGGGCGGGGGGAATACGCAGTATTTT. Translation: CSAPRGGGNTQYF. V gene TRBV20-1 combines with J gene TRBJ2-3; TRBD2 matches at 8 bases. Trimming removed 6 bases from V and 7 bases from J; junction bases left unmatched: 9. This CDR3 contains 13 residues. Germline V gives CDR1 DFQATT, CDR2 SNEGSKA (reference sequence).

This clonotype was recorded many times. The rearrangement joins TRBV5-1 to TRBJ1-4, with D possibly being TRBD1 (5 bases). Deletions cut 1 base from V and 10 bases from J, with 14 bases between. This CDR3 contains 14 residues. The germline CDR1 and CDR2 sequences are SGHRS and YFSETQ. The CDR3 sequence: CASSLTSGAGKLFF. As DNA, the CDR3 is TGCGCCAGCAGCTTGACGTCTGGGGCGGGAAAACTGTTTTTT.

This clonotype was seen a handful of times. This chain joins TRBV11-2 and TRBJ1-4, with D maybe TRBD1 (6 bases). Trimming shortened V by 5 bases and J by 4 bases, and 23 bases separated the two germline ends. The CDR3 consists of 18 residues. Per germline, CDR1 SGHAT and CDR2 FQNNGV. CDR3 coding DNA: TGTGCCAGCAGCCCATGGGTGGGACAAATATCCGTTAATGAAAAACTGTTTTTT. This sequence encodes CASSPWVGQISVNEKLFF.

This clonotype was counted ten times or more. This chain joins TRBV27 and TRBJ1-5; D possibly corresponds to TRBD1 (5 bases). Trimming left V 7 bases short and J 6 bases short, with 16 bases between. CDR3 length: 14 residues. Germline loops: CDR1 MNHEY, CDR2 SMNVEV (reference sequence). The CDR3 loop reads CASTQFQGSQPQHF. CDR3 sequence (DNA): TGTGCCAGCACCCAGTTCCAGGGTAGTCAGCCCCAGCATTTT.